One and the same sample provided the 29 T cell receptor beta chains below, sequenced in a study of blood T cell repertoires in COVID-19. TCRdb's copy holds only in-frame clones and misses some; the assay was immunoSEQ multiplex PCR. Found here are approximately 85,000 clones, roughly four fifths of them singletons; the top ten hold about 13%. The material sequenced was peripheral blood. These receptors were taken from a human donor in a cohort sampled during active COVID-19.

V is TRBV9 and J is TRBJ1-4, with D perhaps TRBD1 (6 bases). In germline, CDR1 is SGDLS, CDR2 YYNGEE. The CDR3 runs to 18 residues. V was shortened by 4 bases and J by 5 bases, with 24 bases between the two germline ends. CDR3 sequence: CASSSGTKGFRPNEKLFF. CDR3 sequence (DNA): TGTGCCAGCAGCTCCGGGACAAAGGGGTTTAGGCCCAATGAAAAACTGTTTTTT. Using reference TRBV9 and TRBJ1-4 for the parts outside the CDR3, the full variable domain is DSGVTQTPKHLITATGQRVTLRCSPRSGDLSVYWYQQSLDQGLQFLIQYYNGEERAKGNILERFSAQQFPDLHSELNLSSLELGDSALYFCASSSGTKGFRPNEKLFFGSGTQLSVL.

V gene TRBV2 combines with J gene TRBJ2-3, with D maybe TRBD2 (5 bases). Germline V CDR1 and CDR2: SNHLY, FYNNEI. V was pared by 10 bases and J by 3 bases, with 14 bases between. The length of the CDR3 is 13 residues. The CDR3 DNA follows: TGTGCCACTAGCCGCGTAAAAACAGATACGCAGTATTTT. Amino acids: CATSRVKTDTQYF.

This chain uses TRBV18 with TRBJ2-6; TRBD1 might be the D (6 bases). In germline, CDR1 is KGHSH, CDR2 LQKENI. The CDR3 consists of 16 residues. Trimming took off 3 bases at V and 0 bases at J, with 9 bases between the two ends. In DNA form, the CDR3 reads TGTGCCAGCTCACCTGGGACAACCTCTGGGGCCAACGTCCTGACTTTC. Translated, it gives CASSPGTTSGANVLTF.

V is TRBV18 and J is TRBJ2-3; D may be TRBD1 (5 bases). The CDR3 is 15 amino acids. The V end lost 0 bases, the J end lost 1 base, and 8 bases lay between the germline ends. The germline V gene has CDR1 KGHSH and CDR2 LQKENI. In nucleotides, the CDR3 is TGTGCCAGCTCACCACCGGGGCACGGCACAGATACGCAGTATTTT. Amino acids: CASSPPGHGTDTQYF.

The genes are TRBV2 and TRBJ1-4; 8 nucleotides line up with TRBD1. The CDR3 has 15 residues. Trimming at V came to 8 bases and at J to 6 bases, leaving 11 bases not matched to a gene. Germline V CDR1 and CDR2: SNHLY, FYNNEI. CDR3 sequence (DNA): TGTGCCAGCTACATCCCCGGACAGGGCTATGAAAAACTGTTTTTT. This gives the protein CASYIPGQGYEKLFF.

The chain joins TRBV24-1 to TRBJ2-2, with 14 bases that match TRBD2. The CDR3 has 19 residues. Germline-derived CDR1 and CDR2 are KGHDR and SFDVKD. Germline trimming cut 3 bases from V and 3 bases from J; bases unmatched to any gene: 8. The CDR3 region has the DNA TGTGCCACCAGTGATCCCCGGACTAGCGGGGGGCTCCACACCGGGGAGCTGTTTTTT. This gives the protein CATSDPRTSGGLHTGELFF.

The CDR3: CASSERGQGDNQPQHF. The CDR3 DNA reads as TGTGCCAGCAGTGAAAGGGGACAGGGGGACAATCAGCCCCAGCATTTT. This chain uses TRBV2 with TRBJ1-5, with 11 bases lining up with TRBD1. Germline values: CDR1 SNHLY, CDR2 FYNNEI. V shed 2 bases and J 3 bases; nucleotides not matched to a gene: 3. The CDR3 has 16 residues.

The V call is TRBV30, the J call TRBJ1-3; the D is unclear. V was pared by 5 bases and J by 8 bases, with 10 bases between. The CDR3 length is 11 residues. Germline V gene data show CDR1 as GTSNPN and CDR2 as SVGIG (reference sequence). This CDR3 reads CAWSTGYTIYF. The CDR3 DNA sequence: TGTGCCTGGTCCACGGGGTACACCATATATTTT.

This chain joins TRBV28 and TRBJ1-5, with 10 bases matching TRBD1. The CDR3 spans 19 residues. Germline V gene lookup returns CDR1 MDHEN and CDR2 SYDVKM. Trimming took 5 bases from V and 2 from J; bases not matched to a gene: 15. The CDR3 nucleotides read TGTGCCAGCAGTGGATTGGACAGGGGGAAGAGAGGGGGCAATCAGCCCCAGCATTTT. Translating it yields CASSGLDRGKRGGNQPQHF.

This chain connects TRBV5-1 to TRBJ1-2; D is uncertain. In germline, CDR1 is SGHRS, CDR2 YFSETQ. The CDR3 loop spans 14 amino acids. The ends were cut back, 4 bases at V and 0 bases at J, with 10 bases in the middle. The CDR3 nucleotides are TGCGCCAGCAGCCTTTTGGACTCTAACTATGGCTACACCTTC. Translating gives CASSLLDSNYGYTF.

This rearrangement joins TRBV2 to TRBJ1-2; weak D call: TRBD1 (5 bases). CDR1 is SNHLY, CDR2 FYNNEI, per germline. This CDR3 has 14 residues. Trimming removed 4 bases from V and 4 bases from J, with 13 bases in between. CDR3 in amino acids: CASSVVGQGYGYTF. CDR3 bases: TGTGCCAGCAGTGTAGTGGGGCAGGGCTATGGCTACACCTTC.

The genes are TRBV19 and TRBJ2-2; 10 positions match TRBD2. Germline loops: CDR1 LNHDA, CDR2 SQIVND (reference sequence). J lost 6 bases, V lost 6 bases, and 7 bases had no gene match. The CDR3 has 15 amino acids. The CDR3 sequence is CASREAGGQPGELFF. Here the CDR3 DNA reads TGTGCCAGTAGGGAAGCGGGGGGGCAGCCCGGGGAGCTGTTTTTT.

A note on this clone: Other DNA variants within this sample encode the same CDR3. This chain connects TRBV5-1 to TRBJ2-3, with 11 bases identical to TRBD2. This CDR3 has 16 residues. Germline-derived CDR1 and CDR2 are SGHRS and YFSETQ. J gave up 10 bases and V 2 bases, and 12 bases lay outside the gene matches. CDR3 in DNA: TGCGCCAGCAGCTTACCTCTAGCGGGGGGTCGGAGGGCGCAGTATTTT. This sequence encodes CASSLPLAGGRRAQYF.

The CDR3 nucleotides read TGCGCCAGCAGCCCGGGGCGGGGGGTTCCCTACGAGCAGTACTTC. Its translation is CASSPGRGVPYEQYF. V and J are TRBV5-1 and TRBJ2-7, with TRBD2 matching over 8 bases. The V gene's germline CDR1 is SGHRS and CDR2 YFSETQ. The CDR3 contains 15 residues. With 4 bases clipped from V and 2 bases from J, the junction kept 8 bases outside the gene matches.

This clone is a singleton in its sample. This rearrangement joins TRBV18 to TRBJ1-6; unclear D gene. Germline values: CDR1 KGHSH, CDR2 LQKENI. CDR3 length equals 19 residues. V lost 1 base and J 0 bases, leaving 16 bases between the germline ends. CDR3 residues: CASSPLSADRSSYNSPLHF. CDR3 DNA: TGTGCCAGCTCACCACTAAGCGCGGATAGGAGCTCCTATAATTCACCCCTCCACTTT.

The count of this clone is one. This chain uses TRBV7-6 with TRBJ1-5; 7 bases match TRBD1. Germline CDR1 is SGHVS and CDR2 is FNYEAQ. V trimming: 2 bases; J trimming: 7 bases; junction bases outside the gene matches: 17. This CDR3 region has 18 residues. Here the CDR3 reads CASSLRTETGRWLQPQHF. CDR3 DNA: TGTGCCAGCAGCTTACGTACGGAGACAGGGAGGTGGCTACAGCCCCAGCATTTT.

This clone has only a few counts. The CDR3 DNA follows: TGTGCCAGCAGGTTACAGGGTAGGGAGACCCAGTACTTC. Translation: CASRLQGRETQYF. The V and J genes are TRBV27 and TRBJ2-5, with TRBD1 as a possible D gene (6 bases). V lost 6 bases and J 5 bases, leaving 13 bases between the germline ends. CDR1 is MNHEY and CDR2 is SMNVEV in the germline V gene (reference sequence). The CDR3 length is 13 residues.

This clone appeared a few times. This chain connects TRBV15 to TRBJ2-5; weak D call: TRBD1 (6 bases). CDR1 and CDR2 (germline): LNHNV, YYDKDF (reference sequence). Trimming removed 0 bases at V and 4 bases at J, with 6 bases between. CDR3 size: 13 residues. This chain's CDR3 is CATSRDRGETQYF. The CDR3 coding sequence is TGTGCCACCAGCAGAGACAGGGGAGAGACCCAGTACTTC. The whole variable domain, filled in from reference TRBV15 and TRBJ2-5, reads DAMVIQNPRYQVTQFGKPVTLSCSQTLNHNVMYWYQQKSSQAPKLLFHYYDKDFNNEADTPDNFQSRRPNTSFCFLDIRSPGLGDTAMYLCATSRDRGETQYFGPGTRLLVL.

The sample holds a few counts of this clone. The chain combines TRBV7-9 with TRBJ1-5; 8 nucleotides match TRBD1. Germline V lookup: CDR1 SEHNR, CDR2 FQNEAQ (reference sequence). There are 15 residues in the CDR3. The trim removed 5 bases at V and 6 bases at J, leaving 9 bases unmatched. The CDR3, as DNA: TGTGCCAGCAGCGTCGGGACAGGATCCTTTCAGCCCCAGCATTTT. Translated: CASSVGTGSFQPQHF.

For the CDR3, the DNA is TGTGCCAGCAGTCCCTGGGGACAGGCTCCCGCGGACGAGCAGTACTTC. Protein: CASSPWGQAPADEQYF. The V and J genes are TRBV2 and TRBJ2-7; 8 bases agree with TRBD1. The V segment lost 5 bases and the J segment 5 bases; nucleotides outside the gene matches: 14. The CDR3 spans 16 residues. The germline V gene encodes CDR1 SNHLY and CDR2 FYNNEI.

The gene calls are TRBV30 and TRBJ1-4; perhaps TRBD1 as D (6 bases). The CDR3 covers 15 residues. Germline V gene sequence: CDR1 GTSNPN, CDR2 SVGIG (reference sequence). V was shortened by 3 bases and J by 7 bases, with 18 bases between the two germline ends. The CDR3 nucleotides read TGTGCCTGGAGCCTTGGACGGGGGGCCGGTGAAAAACTGTTTTTT. This sequence encodes CAWSLGRGAGEKLFF.

V usage is TRBV11-2 and J usage is TRBJ2-1; the D gene is possibly TRBD1 (6 bases). This CDR3 spans 16 amino acids. V was shortened by 3 bases and J by 2 bases, with 14 bases between the two germline ends. Germline V gene data show CDR1 as SGHAT and CDR2 as FQNNGV. The CDR3 sequence is CASSLNPGTTYNEQFF. The CDR3 bases are TGTGCCAGCAGCTTGAACCCCGGGACAACCTACAATGAGCAGTTCTTC.

The chain employs TRBV5-1 and TRBJ2-7, with a possible D match to TRBD1 (6 bases). CDR3 length equals 14 residues. CDR1 is SGHRS and CDR2 is YFSETQ in the germline V gene. With 2 bases removed from V and 5 bases from J, the gap between germline ends came to 14 bases. For the CDR3, the DNA is TGCGCCAGCAGCTTTGGGGACACCCACCACGAGCAGTACTTC. This codes for CASSFGDTHHEQYF. Using reference TRBV5-1 and TRBJ2-7 for the parts outside the CDR3, the full variable domain is KAGVTQTPRYLIKTRGQQVTLSCSPISGHRSVSWYQQTPGQGLQFLFEYFSETQRNKGNFPGRFSGRQFSNSRSEMNVSTLELGDSALYLCASSFGDTHHEQYFGPGTRLTVT.

The chain is built from TRBV27 and TRBJ2-3; 8 bases fit TRBD2. Per germline, CDR1 MNHEY and CDR2 SMNVEV (reference sequence). The length of the CDR3 is 18 residues. Losses at the gene ends were 4 bases for V and 5 bases for J; bases not matched to a gene: 17. CDR3 in DNA: TGTGCCAGCAGTTGGGGCGGGTTGTCGGGGGGGCCTGAAGATACGCAGTATTTT. The encoded protein is CASSWGGLSGGPEDTQYF.

This chain uses TRBV5-4 with TRBJ1-2; a possible D gene is TRBD1 (5 bases). Looked up from germline, CDR1 is SGHNT and CDR2 is YYREEE (reference sequence). This CDR3 is 17 amino acids long. V was shortened by 4 bases and J by 2 bases, with 21 bases between the two germline ends. CDR3 sequence reads: CASSPEGPSGGNYGYTF. CDR3 DNA: TGTGCCAGCAGCCCCGAAGGCCCGTCCGGGGGGAACTATGGCTACACCTTC.

This clone is a singleton in its sample. The chain links TRBV6-5 to TRBJ1-4; 7 nucleotides line up with TRBD1. Germline CDR1 and CDR2: MNHEY and SVGAGI. This CDR3 contains 13 residues. Trimming cost V 5 bases and J 8 bases; bases outside gene matches: 5. This CDR3 is CASSTGDQEKLFF. The CDR3 nucleotides read TGTGCCAGCAGTACAGGGGACCAAGAAAAACTGTTTTTT.

The rearrangement links TRBV4-1 to TRBJ2-7, with a possible D match to TRBD1 (6 bases). This CDR3 region has 14 residues. Germline CDR1 reads MGHRA; CDR2 reads YSYEKL. With 0 bases removed from V and 6 bases from J, the gap between germline ends came to 12 bases. The CDR3 here is CASSQEYLQGEQYF. The CDR3 coding sequence is TGCGCCAGCAGCCAAGAGTATCTACAGGGCGAGCAGTACTTC.

The chain combines TRBV7-2 with TRBJ1-2, with no clear D. The CDR3 extends over 16 amino acids. Per the germline V gene, CDR1 is SGHTA and CDR2 is FQGNSA. The V end was cut by 0 bases, the J end by 7 bases, with 18 bases between. The CDR3 bases are TGTGCCAGCAGCTTAGCCGGCGGCACGGGGTCGGTTGGCTACACCTTC. Protein: CASSLAGGTGSVGYTF.

This clone has only one observation. The CDR3 reads CASSQGEGVAEKLFF. The CDR3 DNA sequence: TGCGCCAGCAGCCAAGGGGAGGGGGTGGCTGAAAAACTGTTTTTT. The rearrangement joins TRBV4-1 to TRBJ1-4; D is perhaps TRBD1 (6 bases). V lost 1 base, J lost 7 bases, and 13 bases lay in between. The CDR3 loop spans 15 amino acids. In germline, CDR1 is MGHRA, CDR2 YSYEKL.